These 2 T cell receptor beta chains share one sample of origin, sequenced in a study of blood T cell repertoires in COVID-19. Repertoires were generated with immunoSEQ multiplex PCR, while TCRdb's copy carries only in-frame clones and drops some. The sample shows about 370,000 clones, approximately 88% of them seen only once. Sequenced sample: peripheral blood. These receptors were collected from a woman aged 25 to 39 with COVID-19, enrolled during active disease.

This clone has only a few counts. The chain uses TRBV7-2 and TRBJ2-7; a weak D match, TRBD2 (5 bases). The CDR3 extends over 13 amino acids. Germline values: CDR1 SGHTA, CDR2 FQGNSA. V was clipped by 1 base and J by 9 bases, with 13 bases between them. CDR3 DNA sequence: TGTGCCAGCAGCTTAGGTACGGGGAGTGGGCAGTACTTC. Amino acid sequence: CASSLGTGSGQYF.

CDR3 DNA sequence: TGTGCCAGCAAGGACTTTAGCGGGGGCGATGAGCAGTTCTTC. Protein product: CASKDFSGGDEQFF. The chain combines TRBV2 with TRBJ2-1, with TRBD2 matching 9 bases. Germline assignment: CDR1 SNHLY and CDR2 FYNNEI. The CDR3 spans 14 residues. J lost 8 bases, V lost 7 bases, and 9 bases had no gene match.